This entry lists 3 T cell receptor beta chains sequenced from one sample in a study of blood T cell repertoires in COVID-19 (dated by TCRdb to the early 2020s). Library creation used the immunoSEQ multiplex PCR assay. In its TCRdb copy, this immuneACCESS table keeps in-frame sequences only and misses some clones. Where compared with another copy, unresolved V genes explain less than half of these, and the others have no known cause. This sample has approximately 100,000 clones in its table, and about 88% of those were observed once. Approximately 5.6% of the sample goes to the ten largest clones. Sequenced material: peripheral blood. These TCRs come from a woman of 80 years or more with active COVID-19.

V and J are TRBV6-2 or TRBV6-3 and TRBJ1-5; TRBD1 agrees at 9 bases. There are 15 residues in the CDR3. CDR1 and CDR2 (germline): MNHEY, SVGEGT. Trimming removed 5 bases from V and 7 bases from J; junction bases left unmatched: 9. Here the CDR3 reads CASSTPGQGWQPQHF. The CDR3 DNA sequence: TGTGCCAGCAGTACCCCGGGACAGGGATGGCAGCCCCAGCATTTT.

This sequence joins TRBV12-3 or TRBV12-4 and TRBJ1-1; D is undetermined. The CDR3 has 13 residues. Trimming pared 3 bases from V and 1 base from J, leaving 6 bases between. CDR3 sequence: CASSFGRNTEAFF. In DNA form, the CDR3 reads TGTGCCAGCAGTTTCGGTCGGAACACTGAAGCTTTCTTT.

The chain employs TRBV11-2 and TRBJ2-7; D unclear. V dropped 1 base and J dropped 0 bases, with 10 bases sitting between them. This CDR3 has 15 residues. Germline assignment: CDR1 SGHAT and CDR2 FQNNGV. The CDR3 DNA sequence: TGTGCCAGCAGCTTAGGTTTAGCTAGCTCCTACGAGCAGTACTTC. Residues: CASSLGLASSYEQYF.